This T cell receptor beta chain was identified during a study of shared clonotypes between healthy human individuals. Turning to the study itself: Each donor's CD4 naive and CD4 memory cells filled three plates apiece, CD8 naive two, and CD8 memory one.

Details on this clone: Its antigen is not known.

Notes on the study in general: Sharing across four donors was seen in around 5% of naive CD4 clonotypes. Generally, naive subsets (rather than memory subsets) showed larger estimated richness.

Per the authors' pipeline: Sequence data from immunoSEQ were junction-only and lacked quality scores; consequently, filtering differed. Sequenced by immunoSEQ multiplex PCR; TCRdb stores in-frame clones only, minus some. That table supplies the V and J calls and clone size; D and trimming were determined from the DNA. The sample carries under 600,000 clones, about 96% recorded once. Sequenced material: naive CD4+ T cells sorted from blood. Indicated subset: CD45RA+ positively selected. This TCR was recovered from a woman aged 25 to 39 in good health.

The CDR3 spells CAWREVLNSPLHF. The CDR3 region has the DNA TGTGCCTGGAGGGAGGTGCTAAATTCACCCCTCCACTTT. The chain uses TRBV30 and TRBJ1-6; D uncertain. Trimming removed 3 bases from V and 7 bases from J, with 10 bases in between. This CDR3 is 13 amino acids long. The germline V gene has CDR1 GTSNPN and CDR2 SVGIG (reference sequence).